These 14 T cell receptor beta chains came from one sample sequenced in a study of T cells in localized non-small cell lung cancer. The data were produced by immunoSEQ multiplex PCR, yet TCRdb's version contains in-frame clones alone and is incomplete. The sample includes about 36,000 clones, around 90% seen only once; the top ten take more than 7%. The source material was peripheral blood, sampled before any cancer treatment. Every receptor here comes from a woman aged 35-75 years with stage I lung adenocarcinoma.

This clone was found once. V gene TRBV27 combines with J gene TRBJ2-3, with D possibly being TRBD1 or TRBD2 (5 bases each). V shed 6 bases and J shed 4 bases, with 11 bases lying between them. The CDR3 is made up of 13 amino acids. CDR1 is MNHEY, CDR2 SMNVEV, per germline (reference sequence). The CDR3 nucleotides read TGTGCCAGCAGGCTAAGGGGAGCAGATACGCAGTATTTT. Amino acid sequence: CASRLRGADTQYF.

V is TRBV5-1 and J is TRBJ1-5; D is unclear. V was pared by 0 bases and J by 5 bases, with 9 bases between. Germline assignment: CDR1 SGHRS and CDR2 YFSETQ. CDR3 length: 14 amino acids. The CDR3 coding sequence is TGCGCCAGCAGCTTGGCATCCGGGCATCAGCCCCAGCATTTT. Its protein is CASSLASGHQPQHF.

V and J are TRBV5-3 and TRBJ2-2; 9 bases agree with TRBD2. TRBV5-3 is designated an ORF whose function remains uncertain. V shed 1 base and J 5 bases; nucleotides not matched to a gene: 6. CDR3 length: 16 residues. This CDR3 reads CARSLRERGDTGELFF. The CDR3 region has the DNA TGTGCCAGAAGCTTGAGAGAGCGGGGGGATACCGGGGAGCTGTTTTTT.

The genes are TRBV2 and TRBJ2-6; D gene ambiguous. Germline V CDR1 and CDR2: SNHLY, FYNNEI. Trimming took 4 bases from V and 3 from J, leaving 10 bases between them. The CDR3 runs 15 residues. The CDR3 DNA sequence: TGTGCCAGCAGTGTTTTGGCGTTTGGGGCCAACGTCCTGACTTTC. Translating gives CASSVLAFGANVLTF.

The genes are TRBV7-3 and TRBJ1-3; 7 bases match TRBD1. The CDR3 sequence is 14 residues long. The trim removed 6 bases at V and 4 bases at J, leaving 6 bases unmatched. Germline values: CDR1 SGHTA, CDR2 FQGTGA. CDR3 nucleotide sequence: TGTGCCAGCAGGCTAACAGGGGCGGGAAACACCATATATTTT. Its translation is CASRLTGAGNTIYF.

This clone was observed a few times. The gene calls are TRBV6-6 and TRBJ2-7; D unclear. Trimming pared 0 bases from V and 2 bases from J, leaving 5 bases between. This CDR3 comprises 13 residues. In germline, CDR1 is MNHNY, CDR2 SVGAGI (reference sequence). The CDR3 loop is CASSYSDTYEQYF. CDR3 nucleotide sequence: TGTGCCAGCAGTTACTCCGATACCTACGAGCAGTACTTC.

A remark on this clone: Germline and junction disagree at one end, which may indicate a read error. The V and J genes are TRBV9 and TRBJ2-7, with TRBD2 as a possible D gene (5 bases). Germline values: CDR1 SGDLS, CDR2 YYNGEE. This CDR3 spans 15 amino acids. The DNA of the CDR3 is TGTGCCAGCAGCGTCCGCGGGCAGGCCTCCTCCGAGCAGTACTTC. It translates to CASSVRGQASSEQYF.

V and J are TRBV4-3 and TRBJ1-6, with a weak D call TRBD1 (5 bases). This CDR3 contains 16 residues. Germline V gives CDR1 LGHNA, CDR2 YSLEER. The ends were cut back, 0 bases at V and 9 bases at J, with 15 bases in the middle. CDR3 protein: CASSQDLGGGGSPLHF. The CDR3 DNA is TGCGCCAGCAGCCAAGATCTCGGGGGAGGTGGTTCACCCCTCCACTTT.

The V call is TRBV6-5, the J call TRBJ2-3; TRBD1 matches at 7 bases. Germline CDR1 is MNHEY and CDR2 is SVGAGI. The CDR3 has 15 amino acids. Trimming cost V 2 bases and J 4 bases; bases outside gene matches: 6. The CDR3 DNA is TGTGCCAGCAGTTACGGGACAGCAAGGGCAGATACGCAGTATTTT. This translates into CASSYGTARADTQYF.

The gene calls are TRBV4-1 and TRBJ1-2; a weak D match, TRBD1 (6 bases). The CDR3 spans 16 residues. Germline CDR1 is MGHRA and CDR2 is YSYEKL. V lost 1 base and J 5 bases, leaving 17 bases between the germline ends. The CDR3 sequence: CASSQVPPTGRYGYTF. The CDR3, as DNA: TGCGCCAGCAGCCAAGTCCCACCGACAGGACGATATGGCTACACCTTC.

The chain recombines TRBV5-1 with TRBJ2-5; tentatively, D is TRBD2 (6 bases). The CDR3 totals 13 residues. Germline CDR1 and CDR2: SGHRS and YFSETQ. V was pared by 7 bases and J by 1 base, with 11 bases between. The CDR3: CASRTEGQETQYF. The CDR3 DNA is TGCGCCAGCCGCACGGAGGGCCAAGAGACCCAGTACTTC.

The chain recombines TRBV28 with TRBJ1-6, with D tentatively TRBD1 (5 bases). The CDR3 contains 16 residues. CDR1 and CDR2 from the germline V gene are MDHEN and SYDVKM. Trimming left V 5 bases short and J 7 bases short, with 18 bases between. CDR3 in amino acids: CASSREGSGRNSPLHF. CDR3 nucleotide sequence: TGTGCCAGCAGTCGTGAGGGGTCGGGTAGGAATTCACCCCTCCACTTT.

J is TRBJ2-2 and V is TRBV7-3; 8 bases match TRBD1. CDR3 length: 14 amino acids. Losses at the gene ends were 10 bases for V and 0 bases for J; bases not matched to a gene: 4. Germline V gene data show CDR1 as SGHTA and CDR2 as FQGTGA. The CDR3 DNA sequence: TGTGCCACCGGACAGGGCGCGAACACCGGGGAGCTGTTTTTT. The encoded protein is CATGQGANTGELFF.

The CDR3 region is CASSLDGDSPLHF. The CDR3 coding sequence is TGTGCCAGCAGCTTAGATGGGGATTCACCCCTCCACTTT. The rearrangement links TRBV7-9 to TRBJ1-6; D unresolved. V lost 1 base and J 8 bases, leaving 6 bases between the germline ends. CDR1 is SEHNR and CDR2 is FQNEAQ in the germline V gene (reference sequence). CDR3 length: 13 amino acids.